These 20 T cell receptor beta chains originate from one sample sequenced in a study of early T cells in non-severe SARS-CoV-2 infection (dated by TCRdb to the early 2020s). The library was generated by 5' RACE. The instrument was a NextSeq 500. The raw public data were reprocessed by TCRdb itself: fastp quality trimming at Q25, MiXCR clonotype calling, in-frame beta chains only. For every CDR3 protein sequence, its rows merge into one entry that carries the most common genes and DNA. Recorded for this sample are 66,000 or so distinct CDR3 sequences; roughly 13% of them occurred a single time. The ten most abundant clones make up roughly 8.7% of the sample. The material sequenced was whole blood. The origin of the receptors is an adult who was a healthcare worker with PCR-confirmed SARS-CoV-2 infection or an uninfected control (not recorded which).

This clonotype was observed many times. The chain is built from TRBV6-2 or TRBV6-3 and TRBJ2-5; D is ambiguous. Looked up from germline, CDR1 is MNHEY and CDR2 is SVGEGT. Trimming pared 2 bases from V and 5 bases from J, leaving 3 bases between. The CDR3 contains 11 residues. The CDR3 sequence: CASSYVETQYF. The CDR3 DNA reads as TGTGCCAGCAGTTACGTGGAGACCCAGTACTTC.

This clonotype appeared a few times. J is TRBJ2-1 and V is TRBV7-8; D is unclear. V lost 2 bases, J lost 8 bases, and 10 bases lay in between. The CDR3 is 13 amino acids. Germline lookup yields CDR1 SGHVS and CDR2 FQNEAQ. The CDR3: CASSLSPRDEQFF. In DNA form, the CDR3 reads TGTGCCAGCAGCTTAAGCCCGCGCGATGAGCAGTTCTTC.

The genes are TRBV2 and TRBJ1-1; 7 bases are a match to TRBD1. V shed 4 bases, J shed 9 bases, and the junction held 14 bases outside the gene matches. Germline CDR1 reads SNHLY; CDR2 reads FYNNEI. The CDR3 totals 15 residues. This CDR3 reads CASSAPGQAGLKAFF. The DNA for the CDR3 is TGTGCCAGCAGTGCCCCAGGACAGGCGGGGTTGAAAGCTTTCTTT.

This clonotype was picked up a small number of times. The chain has TRBV14 and TRBJ2-3; D is unresolved. Trimming took 2 bases from V and 2 from J, leaving 8 bases between them. The CDR3 extends over 14 amino acids. Germline assignment: CDR1 SGHDN and CDR2 FVKESK. CDR3 amino acids: CASSQLSPTDTQYF. The DNA for the CDR3 is TGTGCCAGCAGCCAACTTTCCCCCACAGATACGCAGTATTTT.

The gene calls are TRBV20-1 and TRBJ2-1; 9 bases line up with TRBD2. V lost 2 bases to trimming and J lost 4 bases; unmatched junction nucleotides: 3. Germline assignment: CDR1 DFQATT and CDR2 SNEGSKA (reference sequence). The CDR3 spans 14 residues. The CDR3: CSARFSGRYNEQFF. In nucleotides, the CDR3 is TGCAGTGCTAGATTTAGCGGGAGATACAATGAGCAGTTCTTC.

This clonotype was observed at least ten times. The chain uses TRBV7-9 and TRBJ2-2; D may correspond to TRBD1 or TRBD2 (5 bases each). The V end lost 5 bases, the J end lost 5 bases, and 9 bases lay between the germline ends. Germline CDR1 and CDR2: SEHNR and FQNEAQ (reference sequence). The CDR3 sequence is 13 residues long. CDR3 sequence reads: CASSPWGTGELFF. The CDR3, as DNA: TGTGCCAGCAGCCCTTGGGGGACCGGGGAGCTGTTTTTT.

This clonotype has only a few counts. The chain has TRBV29-1 and TRBJ2-7; D is tentatively TRBD1 or TRBD2 (5 bases each). This CDR3 comprises 12 residues. V lost 4 bases and J 2 bases, leaving 9 bases between the germline ends. Germline lookup yields CDR1 SQVTM and CDR2 ANQGSEA. CDR3 DNA sequence: TGCAGCGTTGGGGGGTCACCCTACGAGCAGTACTTC. Protein product: CSVGGSPYEQYF.

The J gene is TRBJ2-5, the V gene TRBV9, with 12 positions matching TRBD2. Germline V gene sequence: CDR1 SGDLS, CDR2 YYNGEE. V shed 3 bases and J 4 bases; nucleotides not matched to a gene: 7. This CDR3 has 16 amino acids. The CDR3 bases are TGTGCCAGCAGCGCTCTAGGGGGACTAGCGGGAGAGACCCAGTACTTC. Translated: CASSALGGLAGETQYF.

The chain employs TRBV24-1 and TRBJ2-2; D is perhaps TRBD1 (6 bases). The CDR3 runs 17 residues. V dropped 3 bases and J dropped 0 bases, with 13 bases sitting between them. The germline V gene encodes CDR1 KGHDR and CDR2 SFDVKD. In nucleotides, the CDR3 is TGTGCCACCAGTGATCCTTTACAGGGATCGAACACCGGGGAGCTGTTTTTT. Protein: CATSDPLQGSNTGELFF.

This clonotype has at least ten counts. This rearrangement joins TRBV11-2 to TRBJ2-1, with unresolved D. V lost 0 bases and J 8 bases, leaving 11 bases between the germline ends. CDR1 is SGHAT, CDR2 FQNNGV, per germline. This CDR3 is built from 14 residues. The CDR3 loop is CASSLDLKSDEQFF. The CDR3 DNA follows: TGTGCCAGCAGCTTAGATCTTAAGTCTGATGAGCAGTTCTTC.

This clonotype was seen a handful of times. The chain joins TRBV7-2 to TRBJ2-5; D may be TRBD1 (6 bases). Germline CDR1 SGHTA, CDR2 FQGNSA. The CDR3 is made up of 16 amino acids. The V and J ends lost 5 bases and 1 base respectively, with 17 bases between them. CDR3: CASSTWPLGAQETQYF. Here the CDR3 DNA reads TGTGCCAGCAGCACTTGGCCACTGGGGGCCCAAGAGACCCAGTACTTC. The full variable domain, its missing parts supplied by reference TRBV7-2 and TRBJ2-5, is GAGVSQSPSNKVTEKGKDVELRCDPISGHTALYWYRQSLGQGLEFLIYFQGNSAPDKSGLPSDRFSAERTGGSVSTLTIQRTQQEDSAVYLCASSTWPLGAQETQYFGPGTRLLVL.

Only a few counts were recorded for this clonotype. The rearrangement links TRBV7-3 to TRBJ2-3; D is possibly TRBD1 (6 bases). This CDR3 has 15 amino acids. Per germline, CDR1 SGHTA and CDR2 FQGTGA. V was shortened by 1 base and J by 3 bases, with 11 bases between the two germline ends. The CDR3 DNA reads as TGTGCCAGCAGCTTAATGCAGGGGTTGACAGATACGCAGTATTTT. The encoded protein is CASSLMQGLTDTQYF.

V is TRBV29-1 and J is TRBJ2-1; 11 bases line up with TRBD2. This CDR3 is 14 amino acids long. After removal of 0 bases from V and 15 bases from J, the junction contained 10 bases not matched to a gene. The germline CDR1 and CDR2 sequences are SQVTM and ANQGSEA. CDR3 sequence (DNA): TGCAGCGTTGAAGAACCCTATAGCGGGAGGGCCTTGTTCTTC. Its protein is CSVEEPYSGRALFF.

J is TRBJ2-1 and V is TRBV24-1; 9 positions match TRBD2. The germline gives CDR1 KGHDR, CDR2 SFDVKD. The V segment lost 4 bases and the J segment 12 bases; nucleotides outside the gene matches: 9. The CDR3 covers 14 residues. The CDR3 bases are TGTGCCACCAGTGAAGGCGGGAGGGCCTTTGGGCAGTTCTTC. Its protein product is CATSEGGRAFGQFF.

The rearrangement joins TRBV6-1 to TRBJ1-2, with D possibly being TRBD1 (6 bases). The length of the CDR3 is 14 residues. In germline, CDR1 is MNHNS, CDR2 SASEGT. V shed 2 bases and J shed 4 bases, with 11 bases lying between them. The DNA for the CDR3 is TGTGCCAGCAGTGAAACCCCGGACAGCTATGGCTACACCTTC. It translates to CASSETPDSYGYTF.

This clonotype was seen a handful of times. The chain has TRBV20-1 and TRBJ2-2; 7 bases are shared with TRBD2. The V gene end was trimmed by 8 bases and the J gene end by 0 bases; junction bases not matched to a gene: 3. Per germline, CDR1 DFQATT and CDR2 SNEGSKA (reference sequence). The CDR3 is 13 amino acids. In DNA form, the CDR3 reads TGCAGTCTAGCGGCTGCGAACACCGGGGAGCTGTTTTTT. Amino acids: CSLAAANTGELFF.

This rearrangement joins TRBV27 to TRBJ1-5; D gene unclear. V gave up 0 bases and J gave up 7 bases, with 10 bases separating them. Germline assignment: CDR1 MNHEY and CDR2 SMNVEV (reference sequence). The CDR3 consists of 14 residues. CDR3 nucleotides: TGTGCCAGCAGTTTATCAGGGAACGGGCAGCCCCAGCATTTT. Its protein product is CASSLSGNGQPQHF.

The rearrangement uses TRBV2 and TRBJ2-2, with 7 bases that match TRBD2. Per the germline V gene, CDR1 is SNHLY and CDR2 is FYNNEI. V was pared by 5 bases and J by 4 bases, with 13 bases of the junction left unmatched. The CDR3 is made up of 17 amino acids. The CDR3 nucleotides read TGTGCCAGCAGTCCCAGGCGGGGCGGGAGTTCCACCGGGGAGCTGTTTTTT. This codes for CASSPRRGGSSTGELFF.

The chain combines TRBV7-9 with TRBJ2-7, with D perhaps matching TRBD1 or TRBD2 (5 bases each). Per the germline V gene, CDR1 is SEHNR and CDR2 is FQNEAQ (reference sequence). V lost 8 bases, J lost 1 base, and 12 bases lay in between. This CDR3 spans 13 amino acids. The CDR3 DNA sequence: TGTGCCAGCTCCCGGGACCAATCCTACGAGCAGTACTTC. Its translation is CASSRDQSYEQYF.

This clonotype was seen more than once but under ten times. V is TRBV5-6 and J is TRBJ2-1; D might be TRBD1 (6 bases). Germline loops: CDR1 SGHDT, CDR2 YYEEEE. The CDR3 runs to 11 residues. With 2 bases removed from V and 9 bases from J, the gap between germline ends came to 6 bases. CDR3 protein: CASSFRGEQFF. CDR3 DNA: TGTGCCAGCAGCTTCAGGGGTGAGCAGTTCTTC. Variable domain in full (rest from reference TRBV5-6 and TRBJ2-1): DAGVTQSPTHLIKTRGQQVTLRCSPKSGHDTVSWYQQALGQGPQFIFQYYEEEERQRGNFPDRFSGHQFPNYSSELNVNALLLGDSALYLCASSFRGEQFFGPGTRLTVL.